This T cell receptor beta chain appears in the sequencing data of a study of blood T cells in healthy people across ages. This clonotype was seen repeatedly, ten times or more. Its antigen is as yet unknown. The CDR3 has 17 residues. V was pared by 3 bases and J by 3 bases, with 11 bases of the junction left unmatched. Germline V gene sequence: CDR1 SNHLY, CDR2 FYNNEI. All donors came from Russia, were Caucasian and healthy, and spanned ages roughly 6 to 95. About 9.9 milliliters of peripheral blood were drawn from each donor. The study, taken as a whole, reports: Higher naive T cell percentage went strongly together with higher TCR beta diversity.

A J-beta primer mix and a sample-barcoded 5' primer were used in a second PCR of about 6 to 12 cycles. Every sample produced at least 3 million CDR3-containing paired-end reads. TCRdb recomputed calls from the 5' RACE reads with MiXCR, one row per CDR3 protein. Of around 940,000 distinct CDR3 sequences in the sample, about 53% are singletons; the top ten hold over 20%. Sequencing used blood. The genes are TRBV2 and TRBJ2-7, with TRBD2 matching over 10 bases. The TCR comes from a woman aged 55-70 years in good health. CDR3 amino acids: CASSETATSGLDYEQYF. The CDR3 DNA reads as TGTGCCAGCAGTGAGACCGCGACTAGCGGGCTAGACTACGAGCAGTACTTC. The full variable domain, with the rest looked up from reference TRBV2 and TRBJ2-7, is EPEVTQTPSHQVTQMGQEVILRCVPISNHLYFYWYRQILGQKVEFLVSFYNNEISEKSEIFDDQFSVERPDGSNFTLKIRSTKLEDSAMYFCASSETATSGLDYEQYFGPGTRLTVT.